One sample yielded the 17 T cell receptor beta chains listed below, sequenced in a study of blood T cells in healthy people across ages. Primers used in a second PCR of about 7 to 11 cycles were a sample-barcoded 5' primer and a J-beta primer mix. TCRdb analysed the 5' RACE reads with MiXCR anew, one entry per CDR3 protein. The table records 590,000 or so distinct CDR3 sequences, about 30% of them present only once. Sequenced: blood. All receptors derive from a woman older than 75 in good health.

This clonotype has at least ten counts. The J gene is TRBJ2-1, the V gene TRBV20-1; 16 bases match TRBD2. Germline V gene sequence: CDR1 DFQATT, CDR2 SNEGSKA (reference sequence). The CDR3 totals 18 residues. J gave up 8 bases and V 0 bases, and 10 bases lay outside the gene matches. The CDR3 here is CSARDDGTSGGGVYEQFF. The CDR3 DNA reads TGCAGTGCTAGAGACGATGGGACTAGCGGGGGGGGTGTATATGAGCAGTTCTTC.

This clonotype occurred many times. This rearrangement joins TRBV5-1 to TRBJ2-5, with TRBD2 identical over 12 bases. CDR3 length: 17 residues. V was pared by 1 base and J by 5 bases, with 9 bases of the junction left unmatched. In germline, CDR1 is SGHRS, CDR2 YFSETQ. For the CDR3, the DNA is TGCGCCAGCAGCTTGCCACCTAGCGGGGGGGCCCGGGAGACCCAGTACTTC. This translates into CASSLPPSGGARETQYF.

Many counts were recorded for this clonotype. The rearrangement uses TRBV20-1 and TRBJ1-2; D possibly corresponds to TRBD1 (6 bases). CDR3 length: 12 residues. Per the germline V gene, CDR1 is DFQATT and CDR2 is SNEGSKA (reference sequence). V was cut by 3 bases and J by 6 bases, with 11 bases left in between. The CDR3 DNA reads TGCAGTGCTAGGTGGGGGCCTGATGGCTACACCTTC. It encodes CSARWGPDGYTF.

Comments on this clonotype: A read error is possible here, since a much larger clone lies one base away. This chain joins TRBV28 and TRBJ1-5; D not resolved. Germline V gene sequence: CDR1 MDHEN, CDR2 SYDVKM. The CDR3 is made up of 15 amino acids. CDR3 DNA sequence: TGTGCCAGCAAGCGGCAGCAAAATAGCAATCAGACCCAGCATTTT. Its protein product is CASKRQQNSNQTQHF.

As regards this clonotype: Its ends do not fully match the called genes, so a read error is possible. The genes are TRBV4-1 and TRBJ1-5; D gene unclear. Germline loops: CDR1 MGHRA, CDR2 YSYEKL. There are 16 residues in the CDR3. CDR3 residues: CARSQDGGIGNQPQHF. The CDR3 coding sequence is TGCGCCCGCAGCCAAGATGGAGGAATCGGCAATCAGCCCCAGCATTTT.

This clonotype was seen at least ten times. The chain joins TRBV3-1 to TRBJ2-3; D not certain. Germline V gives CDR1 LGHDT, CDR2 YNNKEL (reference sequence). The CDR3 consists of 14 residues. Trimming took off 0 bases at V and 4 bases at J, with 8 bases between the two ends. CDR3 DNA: TGTGCCAGCAGCCAAGATCTGGCGTCAGATACGCAGTATTTT. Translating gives CASSQDLASDTQYF.

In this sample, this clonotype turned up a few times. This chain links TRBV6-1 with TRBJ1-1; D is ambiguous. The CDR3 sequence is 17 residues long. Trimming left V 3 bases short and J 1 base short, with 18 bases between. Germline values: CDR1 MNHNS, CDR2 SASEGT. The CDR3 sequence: CASSDDGQTLRNTEAFF. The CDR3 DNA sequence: TGTGCCAGCAGTGATGATGGCCAGACCCTTCGGAACACTGAAGCTTTCTTT.

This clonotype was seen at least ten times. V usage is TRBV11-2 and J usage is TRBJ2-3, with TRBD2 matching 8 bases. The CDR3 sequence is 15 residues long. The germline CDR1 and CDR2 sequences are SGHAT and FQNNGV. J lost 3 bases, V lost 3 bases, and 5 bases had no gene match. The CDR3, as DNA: TGTGCCAGCAGCTTCGGGGGGGGAACGACAGATACGCAGTATTTT. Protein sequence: CASSFGGGTTDTQYF. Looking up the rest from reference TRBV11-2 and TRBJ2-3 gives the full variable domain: EAGVAQSPRYKIIEKRQSVAFWCNPISGHATLYWYQQILGQGPKLLIQFQNNGVVDDSQLPKDRFSAERLKGVDSTLKIQPAKLEDSAVYLCASSFGGGTTDTQYFGPGTRLTVL.

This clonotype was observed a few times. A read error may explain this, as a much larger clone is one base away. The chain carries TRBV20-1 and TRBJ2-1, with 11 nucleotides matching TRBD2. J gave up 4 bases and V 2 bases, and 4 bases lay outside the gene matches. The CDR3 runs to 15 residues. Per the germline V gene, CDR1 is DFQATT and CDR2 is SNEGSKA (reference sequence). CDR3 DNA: TGCAGTGCTAGAAATGTAGCGGGGGGGTACAATGAGCAGTTCTTC. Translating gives CSARNVAGGYNEQFF.

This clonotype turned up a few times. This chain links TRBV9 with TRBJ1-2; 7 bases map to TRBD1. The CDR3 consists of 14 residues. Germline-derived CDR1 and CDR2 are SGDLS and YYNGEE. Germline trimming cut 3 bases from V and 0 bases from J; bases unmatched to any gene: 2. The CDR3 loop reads CASSDRGANYGYTF. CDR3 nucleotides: TGTGCCAGCAGCGACAGGGGAGCTAACTATGGCTACACCTTC. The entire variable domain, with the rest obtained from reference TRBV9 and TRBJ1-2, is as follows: DSGVTQTPKHLITATGQRVTLRCSPRSGDLSVYWYQQSLDQGLQFLIQYYNGEERAKGNILERFSAQQFPDLHSELNLSSLELGDSALYFCASSDRGANYGYTFGSGTRLTVV.

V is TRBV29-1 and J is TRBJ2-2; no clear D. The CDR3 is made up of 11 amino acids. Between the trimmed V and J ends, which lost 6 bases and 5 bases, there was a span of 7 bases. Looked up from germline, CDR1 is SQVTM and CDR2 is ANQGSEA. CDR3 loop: CSVDETGELFF. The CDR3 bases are TGCAGCGTCGATGAGACCGGGGAGCTGTTTTTT.

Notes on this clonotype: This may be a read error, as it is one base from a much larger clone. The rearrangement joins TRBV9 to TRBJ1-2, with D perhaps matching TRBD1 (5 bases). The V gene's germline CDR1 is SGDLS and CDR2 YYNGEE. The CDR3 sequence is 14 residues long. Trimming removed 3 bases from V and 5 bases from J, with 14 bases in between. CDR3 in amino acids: CASSAPGTEYGYTF. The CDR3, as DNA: TGTGCCAGCAGCGCCCCAGGGACGGAATATGGCTACACCTTC.

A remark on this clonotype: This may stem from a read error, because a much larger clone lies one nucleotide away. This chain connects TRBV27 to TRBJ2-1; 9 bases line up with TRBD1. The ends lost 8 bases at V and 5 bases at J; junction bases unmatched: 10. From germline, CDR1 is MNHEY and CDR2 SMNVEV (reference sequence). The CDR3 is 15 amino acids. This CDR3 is CASSSGTGPHNEQFF. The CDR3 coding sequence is TGTGCCAGCTCTTCCGGGACAGGGCCGCACAATGAGCAGTTCTTC.

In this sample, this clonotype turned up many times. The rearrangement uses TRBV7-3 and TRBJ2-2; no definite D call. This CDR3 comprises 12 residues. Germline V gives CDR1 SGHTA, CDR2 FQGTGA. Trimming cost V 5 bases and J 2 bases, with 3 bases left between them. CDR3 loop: CASSRNTGELFF. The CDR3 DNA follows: TGTGCCAGCAGCCGAAACACCGGGGAGCTGTTTTTT.

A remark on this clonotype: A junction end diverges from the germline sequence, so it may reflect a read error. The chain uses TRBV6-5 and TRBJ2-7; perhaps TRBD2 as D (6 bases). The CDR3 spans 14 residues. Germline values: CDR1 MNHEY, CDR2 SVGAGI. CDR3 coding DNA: TGCGCCAGCAGGCCGGTCGGGGGTCGGGGCGAGCAGTACTTC. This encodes CASRPVGGRGEQYF.

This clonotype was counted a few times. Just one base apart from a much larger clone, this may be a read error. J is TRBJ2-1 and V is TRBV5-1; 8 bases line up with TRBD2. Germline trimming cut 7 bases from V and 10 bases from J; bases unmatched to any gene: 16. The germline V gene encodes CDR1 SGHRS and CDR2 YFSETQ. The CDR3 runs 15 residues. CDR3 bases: TGCGCCAGCGGCCCCCGAGAGGCGGGGGGAGGGGAGCAGTTCTTC. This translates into CASGPREAGGGEQFF. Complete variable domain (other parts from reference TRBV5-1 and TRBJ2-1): KAGVTQTPRYLIKTRGQQVTLSCSPISGHRSVSWYQQTPGQGLQFLFEYFSETQRNKGNFPGRFSGRQFSNSRSEMNVSTLELGDSALYLCASGPREAGGGEQFFGPGTRLTVL.

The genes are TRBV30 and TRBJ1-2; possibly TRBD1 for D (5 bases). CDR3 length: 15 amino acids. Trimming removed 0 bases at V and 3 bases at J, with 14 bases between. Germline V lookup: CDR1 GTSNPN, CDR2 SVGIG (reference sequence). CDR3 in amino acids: CAWSVQKGTYYGYTF. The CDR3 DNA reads TGTGCCTGGAGTGTACAGAAAGGGACCTACTATGGCTACACCTTC.